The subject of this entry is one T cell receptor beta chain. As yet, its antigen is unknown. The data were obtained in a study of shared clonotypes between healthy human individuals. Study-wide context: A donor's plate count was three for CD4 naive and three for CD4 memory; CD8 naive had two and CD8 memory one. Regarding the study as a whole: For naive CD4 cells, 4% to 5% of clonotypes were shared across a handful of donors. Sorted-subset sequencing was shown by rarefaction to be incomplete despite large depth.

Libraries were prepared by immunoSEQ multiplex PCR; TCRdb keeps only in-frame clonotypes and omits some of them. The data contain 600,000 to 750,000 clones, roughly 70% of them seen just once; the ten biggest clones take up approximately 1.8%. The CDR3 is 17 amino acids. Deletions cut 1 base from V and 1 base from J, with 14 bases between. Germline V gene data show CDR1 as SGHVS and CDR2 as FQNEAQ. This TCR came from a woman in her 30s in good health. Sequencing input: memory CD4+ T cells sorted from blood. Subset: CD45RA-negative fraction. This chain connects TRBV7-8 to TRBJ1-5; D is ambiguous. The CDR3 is CASSLVFLPRSNQPQHF. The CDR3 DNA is TGTGCCAGCAGCTTAGTCTTCCTCCCACGGAGCAATCAGCCCCAGCATTTT.